This T cell receptor beta chain is from a study of cytomegalovirus exposure and HLA in healthy donors. Study information: One earlier analysis, a look at 150 million to 200 million T cells, found almost 120 million unique TCR beta sequences. Of some 410 genotyped donors, around 80% grouped in the Caucasian-associated ancestry cluster.

Notes on this clone: As yet, its antigen is unknown.

The study's findings and limits: Several of the most significant clusters were apparently associated with common viral pathogens in a later analysis.

CDR1 MDHEN and CDR2 SYDVKM come from the germline V gene. This CDR3 comprises 14 residues. The PCR used 60 Vbeta and 13 Jbeta primers. Produced via immunoSEQ multiplex PCR; TCRdb's table is partial and in-frame only. The table has about 130,000 clones, around two thirds seen once. The sequenced sample consisted of PBMCs. The TCR comes from a human donor in good health. This sequence joins TRBV28 and TRBJ2-5; a possible D gene is TRBD2 (6 bases). The DNA matches TRBJ2-7 better at its end, which makes the J call doubtful. This chain's CDR3 is CASSSRDKDYEQYF. The CDR3 bases are TGTGCCAGCAGTTCGCGGGATAAGGACTACGAGCAGTACTTC.